These 6 T cell receptor beta chains were sequenced from one sample in a study of monozygotic twins with inflammatory bowel disease. Using the 5' RACE reads, TCRdb records one entry per CDR3 protein without DNA. Its clone listing holds about 300,000 distinct CDR3 sequences. Sequencing was done on a sample of blood. These receptors were taken from a human donor with ulcerative colitis or Crohn's disease, or a healthy co-twin of an affected twin (not recorded which).

The chain combines TRBV2 with TRBJ1-5; as DNA is missing, the TRBD1 call by TCRdb cannot be tested. Germline CDR1 and CDR2: SNHLY and FYNNEI. CDR3 size: 17 residues. The CDR3 sequence is CASSEEAWGAGNQPQHF.

The chain has TRBV18 and TRBJ2-3. This CDR3 comprises 13 residues. The germline V gene has CDR1 KGHSH and CDR2 LQKENI. Here the CDR3 reads CASSPVSLDTQYF.

The rearrangement uses TRBV6-5 and TRBJ2-1. The CDR3 is made up of 17 amino acids. Germline CDR1 MNHEY, CDR2 SVGAGI. CDR3 region: CASSYSEEVGIGNEQFF.

The genes are TRBV10-1 and TRBJ2-7; the TRBD2 assignment by TCRdb is unverifiable without DNA. The CDR3 is 16 amino acids. CDR1 WNHNN and CDR2 SYGVQD come from the germline V gene (reference sequence). The CDR3 sequence is CASSEPGLPRSYEQYF.

The chain has TRBV20-1 and TRBJ1-1. This CDR3 contains 14 residues. Germline V gives CDR1 DFQATT, CDR2 SNEGSKA (reference sequence). This chain's CDR3 is CSARPTGLGTEAFF.

The V call is TRBV7-6, the J call TRBJ2-6. Germline values: CDR1 SGHVS, CDR2 FNYEAQ. This CDR3 comprises 14 residues. The CDR3 sequence: CASSPRAGANVLTF.